The 19 T cell receptor beta chains presented below share a single source sample, sequenced in a study of blood T cell repertoires in COVID-19. This table comes from immunoSEQ multiplex PCR, and its TCRdb copy is limited to in-frame clones, with some not included. The table lists 200,000 to 250,000 clones, 80% to 90% of them singletons. Sequences were obtained from PBMCs or T cells enriched from blood (not recorded which). The receptors stem from a man in his forties or fifties who had recovered from COVID-19.

DNA for the CDR3: TGTGCCAGCAGCTTCTTACGGGGCGGGGGCACTGAAGCTTTCTTT. This sequence encodes CASSFLRGGGTEAFF. V gene TRBV7-2 combines with J gene TRBJ1-1, with D perhaps matching TRBD1 (5 bases). The CDR3 has 15 residues. Germline-derived CDR1 and CDR2 are SGHTA and FQGNSA. Trimming removed 3 bases at V and 4 bases at J, with 15 bases between.

The chain uses TRBV28 and TRBJ2-7; tentative D call: TRBD1 (5 bases). Trimming pared 7 bases from V and 7 bases from J, leaving 11 bases between. Germline V gene data show CDR1 as MDHEN and CDR2 as SYDVKM. The CDR3 sequence is 11 residues long. CDR3 bases: TGTGCCAGCATTCAGGGTCAGGAGCAGTACTTC. Its translation: CASIQGQEQYF.

The genes are TRBV7-6 and TRBJ1-2, with unresolved D. The germline V gene encodes CDR1 SGHVS and CDR2 FNYEAQ. The CDR3 has 12 residues. Deletions cut 1 base from V and 4 bases from J, with 4 bases between. This CDR3 reads CASSLDGYGYTF. The CDR3 nucleotides are TGTGCCAGCAGCTTAGACGGCTATGGCTACACCTTC.

CDR3 nucleotide sequence: TGTGCCAGCAGCACCAGGACAGCGTACCAAGAGACCCAGTACTTC. This codes for CASSTRTAYQETQYF. This chain links TRBV7-8 with TRBJ2-5; D is possibly TRBD1 (6 bases). The length of the CDR3 is 15 residues. V was cut by 5 bases and J by 0 bases, with 13 bases left in between. Germline V CDR1 and CDR2: SGHVS, FQNEAQ.

The chain joins TRBV5-6 to TRBJ2-7; tentative D call: TRBD2 (6 bases). The length of the CDR3 is 15 residues. CDR1 and CDR2 (germline): SGHDT, YYEEEE. V was cut by 5 bases and J by 0 bases, with 15 bases left in between. CDR3 in DNA: TGTGCCAGCAGGGTGAGGCGGGGCGGCTCCTACGAGCAGTACTTC. This translates into CASRVRRGGSYEQYF.

The chain joins TRBV10-3 to TRBJ2-1; TRBD2 aligns across 11 bases. Germline assignment: CDR1 ENHRY and CDR2 SYGVKD. There are 17 residues in the CDR3. The V and J ends lost 4 bases and 0 bases, in that order; junction bases with no gene match: 5. The CDR3 is CAISGASGGPSYNEQFF. CDR3 bases: TGTGCCATCAGTGGAGCTAGCGGGGGGCCCTCCTACAATGAGCAGTTCTTC.

This clone is a singleton in its sample. V usage is TRBV7-2 and J usage is TRBJ1-2; TRBD1 matches at 7 bases. The CDR3 consists of 17 residues. Germline loops: CDR1 SGHTA, CDR2 FQGNSA. Trimming cost V 5 bases and J 5 bases; bases outside gene matches: 17. As DNA, the CDR3 is TGTGCCAGCAGCCAACACAGCACAGGGGCCAATGGTTATGGCTACACCTTC. Encoded protein: CASSQHSTGANGYGYTF.

The gene calls are TRBV7-2 and TRBJ1-3; 9 nucleotides agree with TRBD1. J lost 8 bases, V lost 4 bases, and 9 bases had no gene match. In germline, CDR1 is SGHTA, CDR2 FQGNSA. The CDR3 has 15 residues. CDR3 coding DNA: TGTGCCAGCAGCTATAGTGGACAGGGGAAGGACACCATATATTTT. Translating it yields CASSYSGQGKDTIYF.

The V and J genes are TRBV18 and TRBJ1-5; a weak D match, TRBD1 (5 bases). The germline CDR1 and CDR2 sequences are KGHSH and LQKENI. The CDR3 is made up of 14 amino acids. Deletions cut 8 bases from V and 0 bases from J, with 11 bases between. The CDR3 is CASARDYSNQPQHF. The CDR3 nucleotides are TGTGCCAGCGCCAGGGATTATAGCAATCAGCCCCAGCATTTT.

V usage is TRBV5-6 and J usage is TRBJ2-2; D call uncertain. V lost 1 base and J 2 bases, leaving 6 bases between the germline ends. This CDR3 is built from 14 residues. The germline CDR1 and CDR2 sequences are SGHDT and YYEEEE. The DNA for the CDR3 is TGTGCCAGCAGCTTGTGGCATAACACCGGGGAGCTGTTTTTT. Its protein product is CASSLWHNTGELFF.

The chain is built from TRBV4-1 and TRBJ2-3; D might be TRBD1 (5 bases). From germline, CDR1 is MGHRA and CDR2 YSYEKL. V shed 0 bases and J shed 0 bases, with 10 bases lying between them. The CDR3 is made up of 16 amino acids. The CDR3 nucleotides read TGCGCCAGCAGCCAAGATAGGGGCGAGAGCACAGATACGCAGTATTTT. Protein: CASSQDRGESTDTQYF.

The chain is built from TRBV4-1 and TRBJ2-5; 9 positions match TRBD2. The CDR3 totals 16 residues. The J segment lost 3 bases and the V segment lost 2 bases, leaving 7 bases of the junction unmatched. Germline V CDR1 and CDR2: MGHRA, YSYEKL. This chain's CDR3 is CASSQPIPSGEETQYF. The CDR3, as DNA: TGCGCCAGCAGCCAACCGATCCCTAGCGGGGAAGAGACCCAGTACTTC.

The gene calls are TRBV18 and TRBJ1-1; a weak D match, TRBD1 (5 bases). The CDR3 is made up of 13 amino acids. V lost 4 bases to trimming and J lost 5 bases, with 11 bases between them. Germline assignment: CDR1 KGHSH and CDR2 LQKENI. The CDR3 region has the DNA TGTGCCAGCTCACAGGGTCGGGGGACTGAAGCTTTCTTT. Translating it yields CASSQGRGTEAFF.

The genes are TRBV2 and TRBJ2-1; D may be TRBD2 (6 bases). V lost 6 bases and J 6 bases, leaving 18 bases between the germline ends. CDR3 size: 15 residues. Germline V lookup: CDR1 SNHLY, CDR2 FYNNEI. The chain's CDR3 is CASSQQPGLSNEQFF. The CDR3 DNA is TGTGCCAGCAGCCAACAGCCGGGACTTTCCAATGAGCAGTTCTTC.

The V gene is TRBV29-1, the J gene TRBJ1-1; TRBD1 aligns across 9 bases. CDR1 and CDR2 from the germline V gene are SQVTM and ANQGSEA. CDR3 length: 13 amino acids. The trim removed 7 bases at V and 5 bases at J, leaving 8 bases unmatched. The CDR3 DNA reads as TGCAGCGGTCGGGACAGGGTCAAGACTGAAGCTTTCTTT. Protein product: CSGRDRVKTEAFF.

This sequence joins TRBV28 and TRBJ1-5, with a weak D call TRBD1 (6 bases). Germline assignment: CDR1 MDHEN and CDR2 SYDVKM. V lost 3 bases to trimming and J lost 1 base, with 10 bases between them. CDR3 length: 15 residues. CDR3 nucleotides: TGTGCCAGCAGTTTGGCAGGGGAAAGCAATCAGCCCCAGCATTTT. Amino acids: CASSLAGESNQPQHF.

The CDR3 here is CSVAVYPTNYEQYF. The CDR3 DNA sequence: TGCAGCGTTGCGGTGTATCCAACCAACTACGAGCAGTACTTC. The chain uses TRBV29-1 and TRBJ2-7; D not resolved. The germline V gene encodes CDR1 SQVTM and CDR2 ANQGSEA. This CDR3 has 14 residues. The V and J ends lost 4 bases and 3 bases respectively, with 16 bases between them.

The CDR3 DNA is TGTGCCAGCTCACCAGGCGGGGGGGACAGGGGGCTATACGAGCAGTACTTC. Its protein product is CASSPGGGDRGLYEQYF. V usage is TRBV18 and J usage is TRBJ2-7; 12 bases fit TRBD1. The CDR3 is 17 residues long. Trimming removed 2 bases from V and 4 bases from J; junction bases left unmatched: 9. Germline V gene data show CDR1 as KGHSH and CDR2 as LQKENI.

The rearrangement joins TRBV12-3 or TRBV12-4 to TRBJ1-4; possible D gene TRBD1, 5 bases. The CDR3 sequence is 13 residues long. V was cut by 3 bases and J by 8 bases, with 10 bases left in between. CDR3 nucleotide sequence: TGTGCCAGCAGTTTCTTCGGGGGAGAAAAACTGTTTTTT. It specifies CASSFFGGEKLFF.